This T cell receptor (beta chain) was documented in a study of blood T cell repertoires in COVID-19. Study overall: There were acute and convalescent COVID-19 samples, and they came from the United States, Italy and Spain. Sample material is recorded as cDNA or gDNA derived from T cells, B-cell-depleted T cells, or PBMCs.

Germline lookup yields CDR1 MNHNY and CDR2 SVGAGI (reference sequence). The junction had 5 bases not matched to a gene; V was cut back by 6 bases and J by 3 bases. This CDR3 has 13 residues. In this sample, this clone turned up once. As originally analysed: Nucleated cell counts were estimated from reference gene primer amplification. The protocol was immunoSEQ multiplex PCR, while the TCRdb copy is restricted to in-frame clones and leaves out a portion. For V, J and clone size, that table is used; D and trimming come from the DNA. The sample includes 150,000 to 200,000 clones, 82% seen only once; the top ten take about 8%.

The receptor was derived from an older woman with acute or convalescent COVID-19. The sequenced material came from peripheral blood. This rearrangement joins TRBV6-6 to TRBJ2-7, with TRBD2 matching over 7 bases. The CDR3 coding sequence is TGTGCCAGCAGCCTCAGCGGGGACTACGAGCAGTACTTC. Protein sequence: CASSLSGDYEQYF.